This T cell receptor (beta chain) was sequenced during a study of OX40 agonist ivuxolimab in advanced cancers. Study-wide context: People who had prior anti-PD-1, anti-PD-L1 or anti-CTLA-4 therapy could take part, and approximately 44% had some. Partial responses were seen in three patients, one with hepatocellular carcinoma and two with cutaneous melanoma.

Study outcomes and limitations: CD8+ T cells were the subset that, on average, had more expanded clones than CD4+. Clonal expansion in partial responders at 0.1-3.0 mg/kg ranked among the lowest.

Repertoires were generated with immunoSEQ multiplex PCR, while TCRdb's copy carries only in-frame clones and drops some. This table has about 46,000 clones, 70% to 90% appearing once. V lost 5 bases and J lost 2; bases outside the gene matches: 13. Germline values: CDR1 SGHDT, CDR2 YYEEEE. The CDR3 length is 19 residues. As to this clone: The antigen is not known.

The sequence was obtained from an adult with an advanced solid tumor such as melanoma, head and neck, liver or kidney cancer. The material sequenced was CD4+ or CD8+ T cells sorted from blood, taken in a trial of the OX40 agonist ivuxolimab. The chain has TRBV5-6 and TRBJ2-7; 16 positions match TRBD2. The DNA of the CDR3 is TGTGCCAGCAGGGACTTAAAGGGACTAGCGGGAGGGCCCACCTACGAGCAGTACTTC. Its protein is CASRDLKGLAGGPTYEQYF.